This T cell receptor (beta chain) was captured in a study of cytomegalovirus exposure and HLA in healthy donors. Use of 60 Vbeta and 13 Jbeta primers characterized the PCR. This table comes from immunoSEQ multiplex PCR, and its TCRdb copy is limited to in-frame clones, with some not included. The sample holds approximately 170,000 clones, more than 65% seen once. The table lists this clone with a few counts. Sample: PBMCs. This TCR came from a middle-aged woman in good health and CMV-seropositive.

CDR3 region: CASSTRDRFSGTEAFF. DNA of the CDR3: TGCGCCAGCAGCACCCGGGACAGGTTTTCGGGCACTGAAGCTTTCTTT. The gene calls are TRBV5-1 and TRBJ1-1; 8 nucleotides match TRBD1. With 4 bases clipped from V and 4 bases from J, the junction kept 12 bases outside the gene matches. From germline, CDR1 is SGHRS and CDR2 YFSETQ. This CDR3 comprises 16 residues.